This TCR beta chain was recovered during a study of blood T cell repertoires in COVID-19. Clones were read by immunoSEQ multiplex PCR, and TCRdb kept only the in-frame ones, dropping some. This table has 390,000 or so clones, roughly 80% appearing once. The CDR3 spans 15 residues. Germline CDR1 is SGHTA and CDR2 is FQGNSA. Trimming removed 4 bases from V and 4 bases from J; junction bases left unmatched: 8. Symptom resolution, clearance, or two negative PCRs marked donors in Cohort 3 as recovered. This sequence joins TRBV7-2 and TRBJ1-1; 8 nucleotides match TRBD1. The receptor's source is a woman aged 50 to 60 who had recovered from COVID-19. Sequencing was carried out using PBMCs or T cells enriched from blood (not recorded which). CDR3 residues: CASSSHTGGFTEAFF. Written as DNA, the CDR3 is TGTGCCAGCAGCTCCCATACAGGGGGGTTCACTGAAGCTTTCTTT.